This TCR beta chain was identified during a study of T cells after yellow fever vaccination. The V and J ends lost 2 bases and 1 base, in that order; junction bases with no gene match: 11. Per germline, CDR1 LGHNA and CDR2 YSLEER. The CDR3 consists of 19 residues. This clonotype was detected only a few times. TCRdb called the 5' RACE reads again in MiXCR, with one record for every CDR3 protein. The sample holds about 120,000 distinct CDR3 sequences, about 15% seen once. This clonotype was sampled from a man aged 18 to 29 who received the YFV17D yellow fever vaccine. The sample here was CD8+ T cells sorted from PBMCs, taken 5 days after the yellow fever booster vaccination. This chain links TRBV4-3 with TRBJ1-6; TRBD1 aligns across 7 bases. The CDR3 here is CASSQKIASGGSYNSPLHF. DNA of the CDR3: TGCGCCAGCAGCCAAAAAATCGCCTCAGGGGGATCCTATAATTCACCCCTCCACTTT.